The subject of this entry is one T cell receptor beta chain. The source of the sample is a study of blood T cell repertoires in COVID-19. V gave up 4 bases and J gave up 5 bases, with 14 bases separating them. The CDR3 extends over 14 amino acids. Germline-derived CDR1 and CDR2 are SGHDT and YYEEEE. Data came from immunoSEQ multiplex PCR; TCRdb stores just in-frame clones and leaves some out. The data hold 150,000 to 200,000 clones, with about three quarters observed a single time. The gene calls are TRBV5-6 and TRBJ2-3, with a tentative D call TRBD2 (5 bases). The source material was peripheral blood. This clonotype was sampled from a woman between 65 and 79 years old with acute or convalescent COVID-19. CDR3 protein: CASSPGILGDTQYF. Here the CDR3 DNA reads TGTGCCAGCAGCCCGGGGATACTTGGAGATACGCAGTATTTT.